This T cell receptor (beta chain) was sequenced in a study of cytomegalovirus exposure and HLA in healthy donors. Each donor was nominally healthy when sampled (though unrecorded immune exposures were likely). As to this clone: Its specificity is unknown.

The PCR used 60 Vbeta and 13 Jbeta primers. Only in-frame clones appear in the TCRdb table, and some are missing; sequencing was by immunoSEQ multiplex PCR. The repertoire holds 150,000 to 200,000 clones, with roughly 83% as singletons. General study findings and limits: Beyond CMV serostatus, there was no information to go on about immune exposure. Both high specificity and high sensitivity reportedly marked the classifier's diagnosis of cytomegalovirus status. Some V segments, including TRBV6-2 and TRBV6-3, were excluded as indistinguishable.

Looked up from germline, CDR1 is MNHEY and CDR2 is SMNVEV (reference sequence). Between the trimmed V and J ends, which lost 4 bases and 0 bases, there was a span of 7 bases. This CDR3 comprises 15 residues. The sequence came from a male donor in good health and CMV-seropositive. Sequencing was performed on PBMCs. The chain joins TRBV27 to TRBJ1-6; D is unclear. CDR3 in DNA: TGTGCCAGCAGTTCCCCCGGCTCCTATAATTCACCCCTCCACTTT. Protein product: CASSSPGSYNSPLHF.